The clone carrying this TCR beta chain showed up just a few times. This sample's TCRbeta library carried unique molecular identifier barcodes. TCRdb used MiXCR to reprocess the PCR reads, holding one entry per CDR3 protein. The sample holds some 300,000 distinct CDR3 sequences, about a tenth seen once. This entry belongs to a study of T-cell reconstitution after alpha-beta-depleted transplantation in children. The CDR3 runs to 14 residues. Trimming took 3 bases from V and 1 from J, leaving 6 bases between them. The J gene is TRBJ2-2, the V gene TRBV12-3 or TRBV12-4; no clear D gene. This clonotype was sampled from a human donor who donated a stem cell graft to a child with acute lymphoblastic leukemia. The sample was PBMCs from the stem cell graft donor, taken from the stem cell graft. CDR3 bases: TGTGCCAGCAGTTTTTTTAAGAACACCGGGGAGCTGTTTTTT. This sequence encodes CASSFFKNTGELFF.